One and the same sample provided the 8 T cell receptor beta chains below, sequenced in a study of beta chain features in type 1 diabetes. The whole isolated RNA underwent reverse transcription, so sequencing captured expressed TCRB transcripts. Clones were read by immunoSEQ multiplex PCR, and TCRdb kept only the in-frame ones, dropping some. The data show roughly 400,000 clones, around 15% seen once. Sequencing input: naive CD4+ T cells from blood. The receptors were sampled from a woman aged 18-29 years in good health.

This clone has a handful of counts. J is TRBJ2-7 and V is TRBV6-6, with a tentative D call TRBD2 (5 bases). Germline V gene lookup returns CDR1 MNHNY and CDR2 SVGAGI (reference sequence). The CDR3 runs to 15 residues. V lost 0 bases, J lost 0 bases, and 9 bases lay in between. The CDR3 loop reads CASSYSTTSSYEQYF. Written as DNA, the CDR3 is TGTGCCAGCAGTTACTCGACAACTAGCTCCTACGAGCAGTACTTC.

The sample holds a few counts of this clone. The rearrangement joins TRBV6-4 to TRBJ1-5; D is ambiguous. V gave up 7 bases and J gave up 7 bases, with 17 bases separating them. The CDR3 is 14 residues long. The germline gives CDR1 MRHNA, CDR2 SNTAGT. The CDR3 reads CASISPTTCQPQHF. As DNA, the CDR3 is TGTGCCAGCATTTCTCCGACGACTTGCCAGCCCCAGCATTTT.

V is TRBV6-6 and J is TRBJ2-3; 9 positions match TRBD1. This CDR3 is built from 14 residues. V was clipped by 9 bases and J by 5 bases; unmatched bases: 9. Looked up from germline, CDR1 is MNHNY and CDR2 is SVGAGI (reference sequence). This CDR3 is CASETGGSLDTQYF. The CDR3 bases are TGTGCCAGTGAGACAGGGGGGTCGCTAGATACGCAGTATTTT.

V usage is TRBV21-1 and J usage is TRBJ2-3; the D segment call TRBD1 is taken from the table without a DNA check. TRBV21-1 is a recognized pseudogene. This CDR3 contains 16 residues. In DNA, the CDR3 is TGTGCCAGCAGCAAATCCCGGGACAGGCGGGCAGATACGCAGTATTTT. It specifies CASSKSRDRRADTQYF.

Only a few counts were recorded for this clone. This chain connects TRBV5-1 to TRBJ2-7, with TRBD1 identical over 10 bases. Germline V CDR1 and CDR2: SGHRS, YFSETQ. V shed 4 bases, J shed 2 bases, and the junction held 12 bases outside the gene matches. CDR3 length: 17 amino acids. As DNA, the CDR3 is TGCGCCAGCAGCCGGTCGGGACAGGGGACGGGAGCCTACGAGCAGTACTTC. This codes for CASSRSGQGTGAYEQYF.

This sequence joins TRBV29-1 and TRBJ2-3, with a tentative D call TRBD2 (6 bases). The length of the CDR3 is 13 residues. V lost 2 bases, J lost 6 bases, and 12 bases lay in between. Germline V gene lookup returns CDR1 SQVTM and CDR2 ANQGSEA. This CDR3 is CSVERDSTDTQYF. The CDR3 DNA follows: TGCAGCGTTGAACGGGACTCCACGGATACGCAGTATTTT.

This clone has just a few counts. V and J are TRBV5-4 and TRBJ2-7, with a weak D call TRBD2 (5 bases). Germline lookup yields CDR1 SGHNT and CDR2 YYREEE (reference sequence). Trimming stripped 0 bases from V and 7 bases from J, with 14 bases between. This CDR3 spans 14 amino acids. CDR3 bases: TGTGCCAGCAGCTTGGAGGCAGCGTCGGGAGAGCAGTACTTC. Protein sequence: CASSLEAASGEQYF. Filled out from reference TRBV5-4 and TRBJ2-7, the complete variable domain reads ETGVTQSPTHLIKTRGQQVTLRCSSQSGHNTVSWYQQALGQGPQFIFQYYREEENGRGNFPPRFSGLQFPNYSSELNVNALELDDSALYLCASSLEAASGEQYFGPGTRLTVT.

The chain employs TRBV18 and TRBJ2-4; 9 positions match TRBD1. From germline, CDR1 is KGHSH and CDR2 LQKENI. V was pared by 4 bases and J by 5 bases, with 6 bases of the junction left unmatched. The CDR3 runs 15 residues. The CDR3 region has the DNA TGTGCCAGCTCACGCACCAGGACAGGGGAAAACATTCAGTACTTC. This encodes CASSRTRTGENIQYF.